The present TCR beta chain was sequenced within a study of cytomegalovirus exposure and HLA in healthy donors. The germline V gene has CDR1 SNHLY and CDR2 FYNNEI. The CDR3 length is 16 residues. V shed 6 bases, J shed 2 bases, and the junction held 6 bases outside the gene matches. This clone turned up a few times. Antigen specificity is unknown. Study-wide points: The study carried out a later analysis of TCR beta sequences. It associated 15,000 to 20,000 of them with specific HLA alleles at a false discovery rate of 0.05. In a later analysis, HLA-associated TCR beta chains were more clonally expanded than equally common others. Immune exposure information available was restricted to CMV serostatus.

13 Jbeta primers and 60 Vbeta primers were used for the PCR. Under the authors' procedure: A follow-up analysis tallied around 76 million unique TCR beta chains, roughly 11 million shared. Here immunoSEQ multiplex PCR was the method, and the copy in TCRdb shows in-frame clones only, minus some. V and J calls plus clone size are reproduced from that table; the DNA served to infer D and trimming. Found here are around 110,000 clones, around 10% of them singletons; the top ten hold 3%. Sample: PBMCs. The chain combines TRBV2 with TRBJ2-2, with 10 bases aligning to TRBD1. The TCR comes from a man in his thirties or forties in good health and CMV-seronegative. CDR3 in DNA: TGTGCCAGCAGAAAAGACAGGGGGCCTAACACCGGGGAGCTGTTTTTT. It is translated as CASRKDRGPNTGELFF.